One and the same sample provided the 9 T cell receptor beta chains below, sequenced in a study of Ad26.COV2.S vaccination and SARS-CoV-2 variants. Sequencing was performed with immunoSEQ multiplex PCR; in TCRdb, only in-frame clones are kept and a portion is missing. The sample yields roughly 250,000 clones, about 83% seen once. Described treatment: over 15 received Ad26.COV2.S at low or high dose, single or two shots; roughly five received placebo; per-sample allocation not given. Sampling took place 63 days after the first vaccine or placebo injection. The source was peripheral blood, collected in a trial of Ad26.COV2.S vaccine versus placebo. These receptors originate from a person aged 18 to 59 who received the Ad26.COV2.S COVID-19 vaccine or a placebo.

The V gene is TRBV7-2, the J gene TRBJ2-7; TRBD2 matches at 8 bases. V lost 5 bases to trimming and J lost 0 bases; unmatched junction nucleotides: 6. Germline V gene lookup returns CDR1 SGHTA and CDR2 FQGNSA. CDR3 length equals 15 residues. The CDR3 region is CASSPRGGSSYEQYF. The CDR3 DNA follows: TGTGCCAGCAGCCCCCGGGGGGGGAGCTCCTACGAGCAGTACTTC.

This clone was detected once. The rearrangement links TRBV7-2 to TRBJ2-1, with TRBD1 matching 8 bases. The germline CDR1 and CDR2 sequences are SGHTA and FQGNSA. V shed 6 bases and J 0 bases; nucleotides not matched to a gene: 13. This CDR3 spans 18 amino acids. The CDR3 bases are TGTGCCAGCAGTGGCGAGGGACAGGCGGTAGGCTCCTACAATGAGCAGTTCTTC. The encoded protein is CASSGEGQAVGSYNEQFF.

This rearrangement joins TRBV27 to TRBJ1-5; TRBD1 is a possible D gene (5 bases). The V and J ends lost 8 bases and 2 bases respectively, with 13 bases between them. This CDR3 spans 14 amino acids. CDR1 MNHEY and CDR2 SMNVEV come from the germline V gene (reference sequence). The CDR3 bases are TGTGCCAGCTCCCTGCGGGGGGGCAATCAGCCCCAGCATTTT. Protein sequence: CASSLRGGNQPQHF.

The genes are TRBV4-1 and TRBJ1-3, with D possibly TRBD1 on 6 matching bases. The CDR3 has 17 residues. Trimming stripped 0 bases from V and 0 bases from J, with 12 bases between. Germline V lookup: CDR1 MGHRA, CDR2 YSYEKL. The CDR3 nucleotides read TGCGCCAGCAGCCAAGAAACAGGGCCCAGCTCTGGAAACACCATATATTTT. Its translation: CASSQETGPSSGNTIYF.

The CDR3, as DNA: TGTGCCAGCAGCCACACCGCAAGACTAGCGGGAGGGGTTAGGCAGTATTTT. Protein product: CASSHTARLAGGVRQYF. This chain joins TRBV3-1 (or the pseudogene TRBV3-2) and TRBJ2-3; 14 bases line up with TRBD2. The CDR3 loop spans 17 amino acids. Germline V lookup: CDR1 LGHDT, CDR2 YNNKEL (reference sequence). V was pared by 3 bases and J by 11 bases, with 13 bases of the junction left unmatched.

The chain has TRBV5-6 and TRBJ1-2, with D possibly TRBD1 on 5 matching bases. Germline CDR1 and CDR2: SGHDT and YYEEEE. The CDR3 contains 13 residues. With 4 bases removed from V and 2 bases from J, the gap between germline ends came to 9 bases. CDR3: CASSLGPNYGYTF. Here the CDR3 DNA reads TGTGCCAGCAGCCTGGGACCGAACTATGGCTACACCTTC.

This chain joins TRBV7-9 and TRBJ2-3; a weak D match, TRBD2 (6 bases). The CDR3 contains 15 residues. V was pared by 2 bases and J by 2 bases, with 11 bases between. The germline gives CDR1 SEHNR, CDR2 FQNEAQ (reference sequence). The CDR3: CASSLRDFTTDTQYF. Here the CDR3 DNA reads TGTGCCAGCAGCTTACGGGACTTTACCACAGATACGCAGTATTTT.

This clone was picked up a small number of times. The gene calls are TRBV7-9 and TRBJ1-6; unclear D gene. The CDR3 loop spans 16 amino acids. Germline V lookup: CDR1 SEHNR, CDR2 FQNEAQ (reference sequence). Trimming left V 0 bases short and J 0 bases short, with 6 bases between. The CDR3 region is CASSLAESSYNSPLHF. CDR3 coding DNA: TGTGCCAGCAGCTTAGCGGAGAGCTCCTATAATTCACCCCTCCACTTT.

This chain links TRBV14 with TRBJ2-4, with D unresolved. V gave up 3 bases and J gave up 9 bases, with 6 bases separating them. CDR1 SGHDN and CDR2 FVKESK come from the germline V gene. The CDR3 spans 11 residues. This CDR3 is CASSQTRIQYF. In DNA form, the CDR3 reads TGTGCCAGCAGCCAGACTCGCATTCAGTACTTC.